The next 30 T cell receptor beta chains were all read from a single sample in a study of blood T cell repertoires in COVID-19. The method was immunoSEQ multiplex PCR; TCRdb's version includes in-frame clones alone and lacks a portion of them. The table lists 80,000 to 100,000 clones, about 81% of them singletons. The sequencing sample was made of peripheral blood. These receptors all come from a man in his 70s with acute or convalescent COVID-19.

The V gene is TRBV6-6, the J gene TRBJ1-1, with 7 bases aligning to TRBD1. The trim removed 6 bases at V and 1 base at J, leaving 2 bases unmatched. Looked up from germline, CDR1 is MNHNY and CDR2 is SVGAGI (reference sequence). The CDR3 covers 13 residues. The CDR3 sequence is CASSRTGNTEAFF. CDR3 nucleotide sequence: TGTGCCAGCAGCCGGACAGGGAACACTGAAGCTTTCTTT.

This clone was detected only once. This chain connects TRBV7-6 to TRBJ2-1; TRBD1 aligns across 8 bases. Trimming at V came to 0 bases and at J to 6 bases, leaving 10 bases not matched to a gene. CDR3 length: 17 residues. In germline, CDR1 is SGHVS, CDR2 FNYEAQ. As DNA, the CDR3 is TGTGCCAGCAGCTTAGCGCGGAGGACAGGGACAGTCAATGAGCAGTTCTTC. This sequence encodes CASSLARRTGTVNEQFF.

DNA for the CDR3: TGTGCCAGCAACCACAGGGGGCCCCACTCCTACGAGCAGTACTTC. As protein: CASNHRGPHSYEQYF. The rearrangement uses TRBV19 and TRBJ2-7, with TRBD1 matching over 9 bases. The CDR3 has 15 residues. CDR1 is LNHDA and CDR2 is SQIVND in the germline V gene (reference sequence). V dropped 9 bases and J dropped 0; count of bases not matched to a gene: 9.

This chain uses TRBV9 with TRBJ2-5, with TRBD1 as a possible D gene (6 bases). Per the germline V gene, CDR1 is SGDLS and CDR2 is YYNGEE. This CDR3 spans 17 amino acids. V was cut by 2 bases and J by 2 bases, with 19 bases left in between. Here the CDR3 reads CASSVGVGEGEQETQYF. The DNA of the CDR3 is TGTGCCAGCAGCGTCGGTGTCGGTGAGGGGGAGCAAGAGACCCAGTACTTC.

CDR3 nucleotide sequence: TGCGCCAGCAGCCAGGTTACAGGGTACTATAATTCACCCCTCCACTTT. It codes for CASSQVTGYYNSPLHF. The chain employs TRBV4-1 and TRBJ1-6; tentatively, D is TRBD1 (6 bases). The CDR3 has 16 residues. The germline gives CDR1 MGHRA, CDR2 YSYEKL. With 3 bases removed from V and 3 bases from J, the gap between germline ends came to 12 bases.

This chain connects TRBV6-2 or TRBV6-3 to TRBJ1-5, with D maybe TRBD1 (5 bases). The V gene's germline CDR1 is MNHEY and CDR2 SVGEGT. The CDR3 contains 16 residues. Trimming took off 5 bases at V and 0 bases at J, with 14 bases between the two ends. The CDR3 is CASSKPDIHSNQPQHF. CDR3 sequence (DNA): TGTGCCAGCAGTAAACCGGACATTCATAGCAATCAGCCCCAGCATTTT.

The rearrangement joins TRBV30 to TRBJ2-7, with TRBD2 matching over 10 bases. The germline CDR1 and CDR2 sequences are GTSNPN and SVGIG (reference sequence). The junction had 6 bases not matched to a gene; V was cut back by 0 bases and J by 4 bases. This CDR3 has 15 residues. CDR3 residues: CAWSVYLAGEYEQYF. DNA of the CDR3: TGTGCCTGGAGTGTATATCTAGCGGGAGAGTACGAGCAGTACTTC.

This rearrangement joins TRBV19 to TRBJ2-7; D call uncertain. CDR1 is LNHDA and CDR2 is SQIVND in the germline V gene (reference sequence). The length of the CDR3 is 13 residues. Trimming left V 2 bases short and J 5 bases short, with 10 bases between. The CDR3 spells CASSIRGKDEQYF. CDR3 in DNA: TGTGCCAGTAGTATAAGAGGAAAGGACGAGCAGTACTTC.

V gene TRBV7-9 combines with J gene TRBJ2-7; 11 positions match TRBD1. Germline assignment: CDR1 SEHNR and CDR2 FQNEAQ (reference sequence). After removal of 4 bases from V and 4 bases from J, the junction contained 6 bases not matched to a gene. The CDR3 contains 15 residues. This CDR3 is CASSSRGTGGYEQYF. The DNA for the CDR3 is TGTGCCAGCAGCTCGAGAGGGACAGGGGGGTACGAGCAGTACTTC. Filled out from reference TRBV7-9 and TRBJ2-7, the complete variable domain reads DTGVSQNPRHKITKRGQNVTFRCDPISEHNRLYWYRQTLGQGPEFLTYFQNEAQLEKSRLLSDRFSAERPKGSFSTLEIQRTEQGDSAMYLCASSSRGTGGYEQYFGPGTRLTVT.

The V call is TRBV24-1, the J call TRBJ2-3, with 9 bases identical to TRBD2. CDR3 length: 15 residues. Germline V gene sequence: CDR1 KGHDR, CDR2 SFDVKD. J gave up 2 bases and V 5 bases, and 4 bases lay outside the gene matches. The CDR3 loop is CATSVLAGSTDTQYF. The CDR3 DNA sequence: TGTGCCACCAGTGTTCTAGCGGGGTCCACAGATACGCAGTATTTT.

V gene TRBV15 combines with J gene TRBJ2-6; D gene uncertain. The V end was cut by 5 bases, the J end by 4 bases, with 12 bases between. CDR3 size: 15 residues. Germline values: CDR1 LNHNV, CDR2 YYDKDF (reference sequence). CDR3 bases: TGTGCCACCAGCCACCGCCTCGGGGGGGCCAACGTCCTGACTTTC. This gives the protein CATSHRLGGANVLTF.

This clone was seen a single time. This chain links TRBV2 with TRBJ2-5; 11 nucleotides line up with TRBD2. This CDR3 spans 15 amino acids. Trimming at V came to 1 base and at J to 4 bases, leaving 2 bases not matched to a gene. CDR1 is SNHLY and CDR2 is FYNNEI in the germline V gene. The CDR3, as DNA: TGTGCCAGCAGTGAAGAGGGACTAGCGGCAGAGACCCAGTACTTC. Translated: CASSEEGLAAETQYF.

The gene calls are TRBV28 and TRBJ1-1; no firm D call. CDR3 length: 15 residues. V lost 1 base, J lost 11 bases, and 20 bases lay in between. Germline V gene sequence: CDR1 MDHEN, CDR2 SYDVKM. The CDR3 DNA is TGTGCCAGCAGTTTATCGTCCGTTACGGAAACGGGGGCTTTCTTT. It specifies CASSLSSVTETGAFF.

The J gene is TRBJ1-3, the V gene TRBV30; D uncertain. The CDR3 length is 13 residues. Germline V gene sequence: CDR1 GTSNPN, CDR2 SVGIG (reference sequence). The germline V and J ends were trimmed by 0 bases and 5 bases, with 8 bases remaining between them. CDR3 residues: CAWSVGSRNTIYF. The CDR3, as DNA: TGTGCCTGGAGTGTTGGCAGTAGAAACACCATATATTTT.

The chain joins TRBV4-3 to TRBJ1-2; 7 bases agree with TRBD1. The CDR3 has 15 amino acids. In germline, CDR1 is LGHNA, CDR2 YSLEER. V was pared by 0 bases and J by 6 bases, with 7 bases of the junction left unmatched. The CDR3 here is CASSQEGRGNHGYTF. CDR3 DNA: TGCGCCAGCAGCCAAGAGGGCAGGGGGAATCATGGCTACACCTTC.

The chain is built from TRBV7-9 and TRBJ2-7, with 8 positions matching TRBD2. Germline V CDR1 and CDR2: SEHNR, FQNEAQ (reference sequence). This CDR3 is built from 14 residues. V lost 4 bases, J lost 2 bases, and 4 bases stayed unmatched. The CDR3 DNA reads as TGTGCCAGCAGCTCACTAGCGGCCGCCTACGAGCAGTACTTC. This codes for CASSSLAAAYEQYF.

In this sample, this clone turned up a few times. V gene TRBV4-3 combines with J gene TRBJ1-4; perhaps TRBD1 as D (5 bases). From germline, CDR1 is LGHNA and CDR2 YSLEER. There are 16 residues in the CDR3. Trimming left V 4 bases short and J 5 bases short, with 17 bases between. The CDR3 coding sequence is TGCGCCAGCAGCCGGTCAAACCCAGGGCCAAATGAAAAACTGTTTTTT. Amino acid sequence: CASSRSNPGPNEKLFF.

This clone was observed at least ten times. This chain joins TRBV19 and TRBJ2-2; 14 bases agree with TRBD2. CDR3 size: 15 residues. V was clipped by 10 bases and J by 4 bases; unmatched bases: 5. In germline, CDR1 is LNHDA, CDR2 SQIVND (reference sequence). The CDR3: CATTGLAGVTGELFF. The CDR3 region has the DNA TGTGCCACCACGGGACTAGCGGGAGTCACCGGGGAGCTGTTTTTT.

This clone turned up a few times. This rearrangement joins TRBV5-6 to TRBJ2-7; 9 bases line up with TRBD1. With 0 bases clipped from V and 5 bases from J, the junction kept 9 bases outside the gene matches. The CDR3 loop spans 16 amino acids. Germline V gene sequence: CDR1 SGHDT, CDR2 YYEEEE. CDR3 region: CASSLGMGQGPHEQYF. Written as DNA, the CDR3 is TGTGCCAGCAGCTTGGGTATGGGACAGGGACCCCACGAGCAGTACTTC.

The chain links TRBV10-3 to TRBJ1-4, with TRBD1 matching 11 bases. Germline V gives CDR1 ENHRY, CDR2 SYGVKD. Trimming at V came to 10 bases and at J to 2 bases, leaving 6 bases not matched to a gene. The CDR3 sequence is 15 residues long. CDR3 in amino acids: CATRTGGSTNEKLFF. For the CDR3, the DNA is TGTGCCACTCGGACAGGGGGCTCGACTAATGAAAAACTGTTTTTT.

This sequence joins TRBV24-1 and TRBJ1-5, with TRBD1 matching over 9 bases. The trim removed 7 bases at V and 6 bases at J, leaving 3 bases unmatched. The V gene's germline CDR1 is KGHDR and CDR2 SFDVKD. This CDR3 contains 13 residues. For the CDR3, the DNA is TGTGCCACCAGCGGGACAGGGATTCAGCCCCAGCATTTT. It translates to CATSGTGIQPQHF.

This clone turned up a few times. V and J are TRBV21-1 and TRBJ2-3; the D segment call TRBD2 is taken from the table without a DNA check. TRBV21-1 corresponds to a pseudogene. CDR3 length equals 16 residues. The DNA for the CDR3 is TGTGCCAGCAGCAAAGAACTAGCGGGACGCACAGATACGCAGTATTTT. This translates into CASSKELAGRTDTQYF.

V and J are TRBV5-1 and TRBJ2-1; the D gene is possibly TRBD1 (6 bases). V shed 8 bases and J shed 7 bases, with 16 bases lying between them. Germline CDR1 reads SGHRS; CDR2 reads YFSETQ. This CDR3 is 13 amino acids long. CDR3 loop: CASRDTPENEQFF. The CDR3 nucleotides read TGCGCCAGTCGGGACACCCCGGAAAATGAGCAGTTCTTC. The full variable domain, completed using reference TRBV5-1 and TRBJ2-1, is KAGVTQTPRYLIKTRGQQVTLSCSPISGHRSVSWYQQTPGQGLQFLFEYFSETQRNKGNFPGRFSGRQFSNSRSEMNVSTLELGDSALYLCASRDTPENEQFFGPGTRLTVL.

The CDR3 nucleotides read TGTGCCATCAGCGGACAGGCTGGGGCAACTAATGAAAAACTGTTTTTT. Translating gives CAISGQAGATNEKLFF. The chain links TRBV10-3 to TRBJ1-4; TRBD1 aligns across 7 bases. V lost 6 bases and J lost 0; bases outside the gene matches: 7. Germline CDR1 is ENHRY and CDR2 is SYGVKD. CDR3 size: 16 residues.

The chain employs TRBV5-1 and TRBJ2-1; the D gene is possibly TRBD2 (6 bases). V lost 0 bases and J 1 base, leaving 8 bases between the germline ends. CDR3 length: 15 amino acids. Germline V gene data show CDR1 as SGHRS and CDR2 as YFSETQ. The CDR3 DNA reads as TGCGCCAGCAGCTTGGTGGCGGGATCCTACAATGAGCAGTTCTTC. Protein sequence: CASSLVAGSYNEQFF. Full variable domain (missing parts from reference TRBV5-1 and TRBJ2-1): KAGVTQTPRYLIKTRGQQVTLSCSPISGHRSVSWYQQTPGQGLQFLFEYFSETQRNKGNFPGRFSGRQFSNSRSEMNVSTLELGDSALYLCASSLVAGSYNEQFFGPGTRLTVL.

This chain links TRBV7-2 with TRBJ2-4; 15 nucleotides line up with TRBD2. This CDR3 spans 16 amino acids. The germline CDR1 and CDR2 sequences are SGHTA and FQGNSA. J lost 9 bases, V lost 5 bases, and 8 bases had no gene match. CDR3 loop: CASSRTSGRAFGIQYF. The CDR3 bases are TGTGCCAGCAGCCGGACTAGCGGGAGGGCCTTCGGCATTCAGTACTTC.

The chain links TRBV2 to TRBJ1-6; TRBD1 aligns across 7 bases. V lost 9 bases to trimming and J lost 10 bases; unmatched junction nucleotides: 9. The germline gives CDR1 SNHLY, CDR2 FYNNEI. The CDR3 extends over 13 amino acids. The CDR3 DNA sequence: TGTGCCAGTACAGGGGACTTTTCCTCACCCCTCCACTTT. It is translated as CASTGDFSSPLHF.

The J gene is TRBJ1-1, the V gene TRBV10-3; D ambiguous. V lost 3 bases and J 4 bases, leaving 12 bases between the germline ends. This CDR3 spans 14 amino acids. Germline CDR1 reads ENHRY; CDR2 reads SYGVKD. The CDR3 bases are TGTGCCATCAGTGAAACCGTTTTGAGCACTGAAGCTTTCTTT. Its translation: CAISETVLSTEAFF.

The chain recombines TRBV13 with TRBJ2-1; TRBD1 aligns across 8 bases. Germline V CDR1 and CDR2: PRHDT, FYEKMQ (reference sequence). This CDR3 region has 13 residues. The trim removed 9 bases at V and 2 bases at J, leaving 3 bases unmatched. The CDR3 bases are TGTGCCAGTACGACAGGGGCCTACAATGAGCAGTTCTTC. This sequence encodes CASTTGAYNEQFF.

The chain uses TRBV4-1 and TRBJ1-5, with 9 bases identical to TRBD1. V lost 0 bases and J lost 6; bases outside the gene matches: 6. The CDR3 consists of 16 residues. The germline V gene has CDR1 MGHRA and CDR2 YSYEKL. CDR3 sequence reads: CASSQDGRDRAQPQHF. Here the CDR3 DNA reads TGCGCCAGCAGCCAAGATGGCAGGGACAGGGCTCAGCCCCAGCATTTT.